This T cell receptor beta chain originates from a study of blood T cell repertoires in COVID-19 (dated by TCRdb to the early 2020s). Notes on the research overall: Collaborator samples came from the United States, Italy and Spain and covered acute and convalescent phases of COVID-19. The material from the prospective study consisted of cDNA or gDNA derived from T cells, B-cell-depleted T cells, or PBMCs. The dataset comprised deeply sampled blood TCRbeta repertoires from subjects exposed to, actively infected with, or recovered from COVID-19. A freely available public database, intended as a resource for researchers studying the immune response to SARS-CoV-2, is where the repertoires were released. Samples were obtained from the ongoing ImmuneRACE study (first 160 participants) and from roughly 1,300 subjects provided by 6 global collaborators. The sample metadata nearly always contained a de-identified subject ID, COVID-19 status, age in years and sex. Where available, HLA class I and class II types were taken from metadata supplied by the sample provider and were not determined by assay-based typing.

TCRbeta CDR3 regions were amplified from genomic DNA using the immunoSEQ Assay, a bias-controlled multiplex PCR. The published analysis was carried out like this. Within the assay, amplification of reference gene primers was used to estimate how many nucleated cells each sample contained. To quantify the absolute abundance of each unique TCRbeta CDR3 rearrangement, sequence reads were collapsed and filtered. Productive Simpson clonality was computed per sample as the square root of Simpson's diversity index over productive rearrangements. The table comes from immuneACCESS by way of TCRdb, which keeps in-frame sequences with V and J called. Part of the clones is missing from these tables; in studies checked, under half for an unresolved V gene and the rest for unknown reasons. That table supplies the V and J calls and clone size; D and trimming were determined from the DNA. This sample lists approximately 160,000 clones; about nine tenths were detected once. The ten top clones hold more than 3% of the sample.

The study at large found these results: The amount of clinical and demographic metadata varied by source and participant and was provided uncurated.

Reading from cysteine to phenylalanine, the CDR3 counts 15 amino acids. Here the CDR3 DNA is all that survives: 45 bases in frame from base 1. Reading the germline V gene gives CDR1 MDHEN and CDR2 SYDVKM. At the junction V is shortened by 7 bases and J by 0 bases, with 13 bases in between. Points on this clone: The antigen this receptor binds is unknown. Qualities for individual bases were not recorded, and no much larger clone is one base off.

Each collaborating institution followed its own protocols to collect whole blood in K2EDTA tubes. For TCRbeta analysis, collaborators shipped samples in one of three forms: frozen whole blood, isolated PBMCs, or DNA extracted from either of those sample types. The sequenced sample was peripheral blood. The TCR sequence derives from a woman aged 65 to 85 with acute or convalescent COVID-19. The V and J segments used are TRBV28 and TRBJ2-1; TRBD2 is a possible D gene, resting on 6 matching bases. CDR3 loop: CASTVGGVSYNEQFF. The DNA is as follows: TGTGCCAGCACCGTGGGGGGAGTCTCCTACAATGAGCAGTTCTTC.